One sample yielded the 11 T cell receptor beta chains listed below, sequenced in a study of blood T cell repertoires in COVID-19. Some clones are missing from TCRdb's copy, which holds only in-frame ones; the method was immunoSEQ multiplex PCR. The sample holds approximately 89,000 clones, about 85% seen once. The sample consisted of peripheral blood. The source of these receptors is a man aged 65 to 79 with acute or convalescent COVID-19.

V and J are TRBV6-5 and TRBJ2-5; tentatively, D is TRBD2 (7 bases). The CDR3 covers 15 residues. Germline assignment: CDR1 MNHEY and CDR2 SVGAGI. The CDR3 nucleotides read TGTTATTCCCCCCTGGCGGGGGCCCTTGGGGAGACCCAGTACTTC. It translates to CYSPLAGALGETQYF.

The CDR3 loop is CASSKTGSNSGANVLTF. CDR3 sequence (DNA): TGTGCCAGCTCAAAGACAGGGTCGAACTCTGGGGCCAACGTCCTGACTTTC. The chain has TRBV18 and TRBJ2-6; 7 bases map to TRBD1. J lost 0 bases, V lost 5 bases, and 7 bases had no gene match. Germline CDR1 is KGHSH and CDR2 is LQKENI. The CDR3 is made up of 17 amino acids.

The genes are TRBV4-1 and TRBJ1-5; the D gene is possibly TRBD1 (5 bases). The CDR3 length is 16 residues. Germline CDR1 is MGHRA and CDR2 is YSYEKL. V lost 0 bases to trimming and J lost 0 bases, with 9 bases between them. The CDR3 here is CASSQDFGHSNQPQHF. The CDR3 nucleotides read TGCGCCAGCAGCCAAGATTTCGGACATAGCAATCAGCCCCAGCATTTT.

This clone appeared a few times. V usage is TRBV28 and J usage is TRBJ1-5, with D tentatively TRBD1 (6 bases). Looked up from germline, CDR1 is MDHEN and CDR2 is SYDVKM. The CDR3 is 15 residues long. Trimming shortened V by 0 bases and J by 5 bases, and 11 bases separated the two germline ends. CDR3 sequence (DNA): TGTGCCAGCAGTTTATGGGCAGGGGAGCATCAGCCCCAGCATTTT. This translates into CASSLWAGEHQPQHF.

CDR3 protein: CASSSGTGHTDTQYF. In nucleotides, the CDR3 is TGTGCCAGCAGCTCTGGGACAGGCCACACAGATACGCAGTATTTT. The rearrangement links TRBV6-5 to TRBJ2-3, with TRBD1 identical over 8 bases. CDR1 and CDR2 from the germline V gene are MNHEY and SVGAGI. After removal of 6 bases from V and 2 bases from J, the junction contained 7 bases not matched to a gene. The CDR3 has 15 amino acids.

The gene calls are TRBV19 and TRBJ2-1, with 8 positions matching TRBD1. This CDR3 region has 13 residues. V trimming: 2 bases; J trimming: 8 bases; junction bases outside the gene matches: 2. Germline V gives CDR1 LNHDA, CDR2 SQIVND (reference sequence). The CDR3 spells CASSIQGAHEQFF. CDR3 sequence (DNA): TGTGCCAGTAGTATACAGGGGGCACATGAGCAGTTCTTC.

The rearrangement uses TRBV28 and TRBJ2-3; D perhaps matches TRBD2 (6 bases). V was shortened by 4 bases and J by 5 bases, with 16 bases between the two germline ends. CDR3 size: 15 residues. Germline assignment: CDR1 MDHEN and CDR2 SYDVKM. CDR3: CASSWYGGAGDTQYF. The CDR3 nucleotides are TGTGCCAGCAGTTGGTATGGCGGGGCGGGAGATACGCAGTATTTT.

This clone was observed a few times. The rearrangement uses TRBV3-1 (or the pseudogene TRBV3-2) and TRBJ1-3; TRBD1 is a possible D gene (5 bases). Germline lookup yields CDR1 LGHDT and CDR2 YNNKEL (reference sequence). Trimming removed 3 bases at V and 4 bases at J, with 13 bases between. The CDR3 runs to 15 residues. The chain's CDR3 is CASSQNGGSGNTIYF. The CDR3 DNA reads TGTGCCAGCAGCCAGAACGGGGGGAGCGGAAACACCATATATTTT.

This chain connects TRBV19 to TRBJ1-2; TRBD1 might be the D (6 bases). CDR3 length equals 13 residues. Trimming removed 5 bases at V and 3 bases at J, with 10 bases between. CDR1 is LNHDA and CDR2 is SQIVND in the germline V gene (reference sequence). The CDR3 DNA follows: TGTGCCAGTAGTTCGGACAGATACTATGGCTACACCTTC. Protein: CASSSDRYYGYTF. Filled out from reference TRBV19 and TRBJ1-2, the complete variable domain reads DGGITQSPKYLFRKEGQNVTLSCEQNLNHDAMYWYRQDPGQGLRLIYYSQIVNDFQKGDIAEGYSVSREKKESFPLTVTSAQKNPTAFYLCASSSDRYYGYTFGSGTRLTVV.

The chain carries TRBV9 and TRBJ1-5; weak D call: TRBD1 (5 bases). CDR1 is SGDLS and CDR2 is YYNGEE in the germline V gene. The CDR3 has 15 amino acids. V lost 4 bases and J lost 0, with 11 bases in between. CDR3 sequence: CASSKTAYSNQPQHF. CDR3 DNA sequence: TGTGCCAGCAGCAAGACAGCGTATAGCAATCAGCCCCAGCATTTT.

The chain uses TRBV3-1 (or the pseudogene TRBV3-2) and TRBJ1-1; D is uncertain. This CDR3 region has 14 residues. Per germline, CDR1 LGHDT and CDR2 YNNKEL (reference sequence). V was clipped by 2 bases and J by 1 base, with 8 bases between them. The CDR3 nucleotides are TGTGCCAGCAGCCAATTGACGGGGAACACTGAAGCTTTCTTT. Translation: CASSQLTGNTEAFF.